This is a list of T cell receptor beta chains from one sample in a study of T cell changes during pregnancy in multiple sclerosis. Sequenced by immunoSEQ multiplex PCR; TCRdb stores in-frame clones only, minus some. The table lists 60,000 to 65,000 clones, 92% of them singletons, with roughly 2.2% in the top ten. The input for sequencing was peripheral blood, taken in the first trimester of pregnancy. The receptors derive from a female donor with multiple sclerosis, enrolled in a pregnancy study. The CDR3 runs from the conserved cysteine through the conserved F or W. D genes are given only for firm matches. Only some rows state a clone size, as once, few, many or a class for expanded clones.

TRBD1	TRBV28	-	TRBJ2-5	TGTGCCAGCAGTTTAAGGGACAGGCAAGAGACCCAGTACTTC	CASSLRDRQETQYF
-	TRBV6-4	-	TRBJ2-2	TGTGCCAGCAGTACCGGGACTGCCACCGGGGAGCTGTTTTTT	CASSTGTATGELFF
TRBD2	TRBV4-3	-	TRBJ2-3	TGCGCCAGCAGCCCAGCGGGAGAGGCTCCAGATACGCAGTATTTT	CASSPAGEAPDTQYF
-	TRBV7-9	-	TRBJ2-7	TGTGCCAGCAGCCCCCTGGAACGGGACGAGCAGTACTTC	CASSPLERDEQYF
-	TRBV7-6	once	TRBJ2-2	TGTGCCAGCAGCCCTTTACTAGGGACCGGGGAGCTGTTTTTT	CASSPLLGTGELFF
TRBD1	TRBV4-2	-	TRBJ2-2	TGTGCCAGCAGCGCCGAAGGGACAGGGGCGTCTGGGGAGCTGTTTTTT	CASSAEGTGASGELFF
-	TRBV18	few	TRBJ2-5	TGTGCCAGCTCACCACCGGGCAGCCAAGAGACCCAGTACTTC	CASSPPGSQETQYF
TRBD1	TRBV7-2	-	TRBJ2-1	TGTGCCAGCAGCCCGGGACAGAAATACAATGAGCAGTTCTTC	CASSPGQKYNEQFF
TRBD1	TRBV11-3	-	TRBJ2-2	TGTGCCAGCACGAATGGCAGGGGGTCCGTCTTCGCCGGGGAGCTGTTTTTT	CASTNGRGSVFAGELFF
-	TRBV29-1	-	TRBJ2-3	TGCAGCGTCCAGGGGGATACGCAGTATTTT	CSVQGDTQYF
-	TRBV11-2	-	TRBJ2-6	TGTGCCAGCAGCTCGGGGGTCGCCGCTGGGGCCAACGTCCTGACTTTC	CASSSGVAAGANVLTF
-	TRBV5-6	-	TRBJ2-3	TGTGCCAGCAGCTTCTCCGGGTCAGATACGCAGTATTTT	CASSFSGSDTQYF
TRBD2	TRBV7-3	-	TRBJ2-1	TGTGCCAGCAGCACGGGACTAGTCAACAATGAGCAGTTCTTC	CASSTGLVNNEQFF
TRBD2	TRBV10-1	-	TRBJ2-2	TGCGCCAGCAGTAGCGGGGCCGGGGAGCTGTTTTTT	CASSSGAGELFF
TRBD2	TRBV11-1	-	TRBJ2-1	TGTGCCAGCAGCCGGCTAGCGGGAGTCTTCTACAATGAGCAGTTCTTC	CASSRLAGVFYNEQFF
-	TRBV9	-	TRBJ2-7	TGTGCCAGCAGCGTAGGGGCGAGTGGTTCCTACGAGCAGTACTTC	CASSVGASGSYEQYF
-	TRBV7-2	-	TRBJ2-7	TGTGCCAGCAGCCTAATTCCCCACGAGCAGTACTTC	CASSLIPHEQYF
TRBD2	TRBV5-4	-	TRBJ2-5	TGTGCCAGCAGCTTGCCCGAGGCACTAGCGGGACGACAAGAAACCCAGTACTTC	CASSLPEALAGRQETQYF
-	TRBV4-3	once	TRBJ1-1	TGCGCCAGCAGCCAAGACAGGGGAAGAGCTTTCTTT	CASSQDRGRAFF
TRBD2	TRBV28	-	TRBJ2-1	TGTGCCAGCGGATCGAAACACAGGACTAGCGGGTTGATCAGTGAGCAGTTCTTC	CASGSKHRTSGLISEQFF
TRBD2	TRBV4-2	-	TRBJ2-6	TGTGCCAGCAGCTCGGGACTAGCGGGGGACTCTGGGGCCAACGTCCTGACTTTC	CASSSGLAGDSGANVLTF
TRBD1	TRBV6-5	-	TRBJ2-7	TGTGCCAGCACCAACGACAGGGGGAACTACGAGCAGTACTTC	CASTNDRGNYEQYF
TRBD2	TRBV25-1	-	TRBJ2-1	TGTGCCAGCAGTGAGACTAGCGGGAGAAACCATGAGCAGTTCTTC	CASSETSGRNHEQFF
-	TRBV25-1	-	TRBJ1-2	TGTGCCAGCAGTACATGGGAACGGGGGATCGACTATGGCTACACCTTC	CASSTWERGIDYGYTF
TRBD2	TRBV10-3	-	TRBJ2-1	TGTGCCACCAGCCGTGGACTAGCGGACAATGAGCAGTTCTTC	CATSRGLADNEQFF
TRBD2	TRBV14	-	TRBJ2-1	TGTGCCAGCAGCCCCGGACTAGCGAGGCGGAATGAGCAGTTCTTC	CASSPGLARRNEQFF
-	TRBV19	-	TRBJ2-5	TGTGCCAGTAGTATCGGGAGTCCGGGGGAGACCCAGTACTTC	CASSIGSPGETQYF
TRBD1	TRBV11-2	once	TRBJ1-5	TGTGCCAGCAGCTTCGGGACAGGGGTGAATCAGCCCCAGCATTTT	CASSFGTGVNQPQHF
-	TRBV13	-	TRBJ2-7	TGTGCCAGCAGCTACAATTCCGGGAGCATTTACGAGCAGTACTTC	CASSYNSGSIYEQYF
-	TRBV29-1	-	TRBJ2-1	TGCAGCTATCTAACCTACAATGAGCAGTTCTTC	CSYLTYNEQFF
-	TRBV4-1	-	TRBJ1-2	TGCGCCAGCAGCCAAGTTGACGCCAGGGGCCTCTATGGCTACACCTTC	CASSQVDARGLYGYTF
-	TRBV11-2	-	TRBJ1-1	TGTGCCAGCAGCTTAGAAGCGGGAAGGGTGAACACTGAAGCTTTCTTT	CASSLEAGRVNTEAFF
TRBD2	TRBV6-5	-	TRBJ2-7	TGTGCCAGCAGGCCGACTAGCGGGAGTGGGTACGAGCAGTACTTC	CASRPTSGSGYEQYF
-	TRBV15	-	TRBJ1-6	TGTGCCACCAGTCGTAGCAGGGAGGTTTCACCCCTCCACTTT	CATSRSREVSPLHF
-	TRBV4-1	-	TRBJ2-7	TGCGCCAGCAGCCAAGATTTAGGTGCGGGGCCTTCCACCTACGAGCAGTACTTC	CASSQDLGAGPSTYEQYF
-	TRBV5-6	-	TRBJ2-2	TGTGCCAGCAGCCAATACTTAATCAACACCGGGGAGCTGTTTTTT	CASSQYLINTGELFF
TRBD1	TRBV28	-	TRBJ1-1	TGTGCCAGCAGTTTTTACAGGGGCACTGAAGCTTTCTTT	CASSFYRGTEAFF
TRBD1	TRBV15	-	TRBJ1-2	TGTGCCACCAGCAGAGTGCAGACAGGGGATCGTGGCTACACCTTC	CATSRVQTGDRGYTF
TRBD2	TRBV14	-	TRBJ2-1	TGTGCCAGCAGCCAAGAGATCCTAGCGGGAGCCAATGAGCAGTTCTTC	CASSQEILAGANEQFF
-	TRBV4-1	-	TRBJ1-1	TGCGCCAGCAGCCAAGGGGACATCTCGAACACTGAAGCTTTCTTT	CASSQGDISNTEAFF
-	TRBV10-3	-	TRBJ1-2	TGTGCCATCAGCGACCATGGGGCAGCACCCAACTATGGCTACACCTTC	CAISDHGAAPNYGYTF
-	TRBV18	-	TRBJ2-4	TGTGCCAGCTCAGCAGCTGGACAGCCCAACATTCAGTACTTC	CASSAAGQPNIQYF
TRBD2	TRBV28	-	TRBJ2-1	TGTGCCAGCAGTCCACCGGGACTAGCGGGAGTAGGGCGGTACAATGAGCAGTTCTTC	CASSPPGLAGVGRYNEQFF
TRBD1	TRBV2	once	TRBJ1-2	TGTGCCGCGACCGGGACAGGCCTACGGTATGGCTACACCTTC	CAATGTGLRYGYTF
-	TRBV6-1	-	TRBJ2-2	TGTGCCAGTATTCTAGCTCAAGGGACCGGGGAGCTGTTTTTT	CASILAQGTGELFF
-	TRBV9	-	TRBJ2-2	TGTGCCAGCAGCGTAGATATCGGCAGGGGGGAGCTGTTTTTT	CASSVDIGRGELFF